This T cell receptor (beta chain) was obtained from a study of regulatory T cells in long-lasting Graves disease. This clonotype has a count of ten or more. Its antigen is still unknown. Arm-PCR of CDR3 regions and iRepertoire HTBI primers were used to build TCR beta libraries. In the original analysis: Samples jointly harbored roughly 62 TRBV and more than eleven TRBJ segments. One entry per CDR3 protein results from TCRdb running MiXCR on the multiplex PCR reads. The V and J calls were determined by TCRdb, not by the authors. The data hold 400,000 to 550,000 distinct CDR3 sequences, with less than 20% observed a single time. Findings and limits, study-wide: Study of thyroid tissue was not done, with only peripheral blood studied. TRBV28, TRBJ1-2 and TRBJ2-5 emerged as the favored segments in persistent disease.

The germline gives CDR1 MDHEN, CDR2 SYDVKM. Trimming removed 2 bases from V and 4 bases from J, with 9 bases in between. The CDR3 runs 13 residues. Time point noted: newly diagnosed GD, antithyroid drugs for less than 3 months. Researchers made the TCR library from RNA that was extracted from PBMCs. This sample was also put to use in a study of T cells in Graves' hyperthyroidism and ophthalmopathy. From that study: The study left out patients who had uncontrolled infection, other autoimmune disease, pregnancy or lactation.

The chain combines TRBV28 with TRBJ2-7; D possibly corresponds to TRBD1 (5 bases). This TCR was sampled from a woman in her 30s with Graves disease. The sequenced sample was peripheral blood mononuclear cells (PBMCs), obtained at new diagnosis, from a patient treated with antithyroid drugs. CDR3 in amino acids: CASSLLGQYEQYF. The CDR3 DNA is TGTGCCAGCAGTTTACTGGGGCAGTACGAGCAGTACTTC.